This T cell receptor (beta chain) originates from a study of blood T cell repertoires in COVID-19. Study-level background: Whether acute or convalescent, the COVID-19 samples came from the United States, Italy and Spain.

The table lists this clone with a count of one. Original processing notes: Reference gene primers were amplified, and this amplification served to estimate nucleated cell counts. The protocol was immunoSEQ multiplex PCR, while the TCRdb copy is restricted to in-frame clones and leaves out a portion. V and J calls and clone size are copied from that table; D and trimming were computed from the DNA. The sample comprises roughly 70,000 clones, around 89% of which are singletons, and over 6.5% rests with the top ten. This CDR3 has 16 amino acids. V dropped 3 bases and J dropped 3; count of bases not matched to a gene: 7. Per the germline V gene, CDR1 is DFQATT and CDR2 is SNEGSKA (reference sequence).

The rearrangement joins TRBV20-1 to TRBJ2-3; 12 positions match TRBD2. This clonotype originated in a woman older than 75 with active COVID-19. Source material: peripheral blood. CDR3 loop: CSASGASGRETDTQYF. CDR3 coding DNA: TGCAGTGCTAGTGGAGCTAGCGGGAGGGAAACAGATACGCAGTATTTT.